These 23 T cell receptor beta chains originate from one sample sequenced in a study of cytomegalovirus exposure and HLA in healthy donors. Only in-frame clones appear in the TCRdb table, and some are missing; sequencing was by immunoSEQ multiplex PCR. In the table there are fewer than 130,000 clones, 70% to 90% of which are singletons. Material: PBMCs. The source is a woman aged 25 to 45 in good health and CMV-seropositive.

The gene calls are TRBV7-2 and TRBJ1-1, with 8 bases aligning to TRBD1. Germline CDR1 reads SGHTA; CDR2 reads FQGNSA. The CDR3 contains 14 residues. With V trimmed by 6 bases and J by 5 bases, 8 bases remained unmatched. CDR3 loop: CASRLTGVRTEAFF. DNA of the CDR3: TGTGCCAGCAGGTTGACAGGGGTGCGAACTGAAGCTTTCTTT.

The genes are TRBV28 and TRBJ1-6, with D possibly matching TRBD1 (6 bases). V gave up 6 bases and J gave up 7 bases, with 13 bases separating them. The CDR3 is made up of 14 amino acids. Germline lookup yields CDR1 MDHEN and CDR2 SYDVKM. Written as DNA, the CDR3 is TGTGCCAGCAGCCCGACAGGTGGCAATTCACCCCTCCACTTT. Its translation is CASSPTGGNSPLHF.

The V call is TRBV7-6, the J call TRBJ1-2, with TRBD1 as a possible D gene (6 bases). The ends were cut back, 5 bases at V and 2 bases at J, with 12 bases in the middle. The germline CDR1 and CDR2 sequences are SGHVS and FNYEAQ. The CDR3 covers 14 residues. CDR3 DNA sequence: TGTGCCAGCAGCCCCGGGCAGGGGAACTATGGCTACACCTTC. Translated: CASSPGQGNYGYTF. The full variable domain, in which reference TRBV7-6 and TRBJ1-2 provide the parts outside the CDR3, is GAGVSQSPRYKVTKRGQDVALRCDPISGHVSLYWYRQALGQGPEFLTYFNYEAQQDKSGLPNDRFSAERPEGSISTLTIQRTEQRDSAMYRCASSPGQGNYGYTFGSGTRLTVV.

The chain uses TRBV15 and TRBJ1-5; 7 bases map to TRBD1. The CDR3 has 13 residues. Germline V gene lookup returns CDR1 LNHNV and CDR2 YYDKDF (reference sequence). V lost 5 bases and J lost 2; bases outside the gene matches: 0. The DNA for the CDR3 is TGTGCCACCAGCGGGACAGGCAATCAGCCCCAGCATTTT. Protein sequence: CATSGTGNQPQHF.

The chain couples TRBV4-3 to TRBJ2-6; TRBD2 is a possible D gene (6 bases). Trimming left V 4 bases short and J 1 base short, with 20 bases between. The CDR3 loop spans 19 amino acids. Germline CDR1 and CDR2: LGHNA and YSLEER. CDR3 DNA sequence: TGCGCCAGCAGCCGAAACCGGGGGAGCCGGGGATCTGGGGCCAACGTCCTGACTTTC. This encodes CASSRNRGSRGSGANVLTF.

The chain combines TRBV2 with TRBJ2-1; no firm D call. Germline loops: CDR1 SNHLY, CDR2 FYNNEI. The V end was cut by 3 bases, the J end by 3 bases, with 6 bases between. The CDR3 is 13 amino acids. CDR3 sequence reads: CASSDVLYNEQFF. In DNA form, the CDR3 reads TGTGCCAGCAGTGACGTCCTCTACAATGAGCAGTTCTTC. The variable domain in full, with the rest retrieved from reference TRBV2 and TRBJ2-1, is EPEVTQTPSHQVTQMGQEVILRCVPISNHLYFYWYRQILGQKVEFLVSFYNNEISEKSEIFDDQFSVERPDGSNFTLKIRSTKLEDSAMYFCASSDVLYNEQFFGPGTRLTVL.

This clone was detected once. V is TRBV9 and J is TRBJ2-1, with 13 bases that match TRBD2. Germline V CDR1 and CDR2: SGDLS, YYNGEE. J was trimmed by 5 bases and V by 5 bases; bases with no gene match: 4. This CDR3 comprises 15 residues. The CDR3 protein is CASSWGTSGNNEQFF. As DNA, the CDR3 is TGTGCCAGCAGTTGGGGGACTAGCGGGAACAATGAGCAGTTCTTC. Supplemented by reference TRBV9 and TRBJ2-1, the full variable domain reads DSGVTQTPKHLITATGQRVTLRCSPRSGDLSVYWYQQSLDQGLQFLIQYYNGEERAKGNILERFSAQQFPDLHSELNLSSLELGDSALYFCASSWGTSGNNEQFFGPGTRLTVL.

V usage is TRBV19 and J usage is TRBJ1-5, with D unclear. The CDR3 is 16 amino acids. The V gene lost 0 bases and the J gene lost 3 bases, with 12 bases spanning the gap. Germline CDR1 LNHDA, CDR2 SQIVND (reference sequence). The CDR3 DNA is TGTGCCAGTAGTATAGATGGCTGGAGCCCCAATCAGCCCCAGCATTTT. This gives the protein CASSIDGWSPNQPQHF.

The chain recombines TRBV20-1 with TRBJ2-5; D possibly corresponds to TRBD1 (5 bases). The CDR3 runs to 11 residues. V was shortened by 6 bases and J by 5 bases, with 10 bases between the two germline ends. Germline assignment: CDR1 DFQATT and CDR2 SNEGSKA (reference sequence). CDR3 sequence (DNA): TGCAGTGCCGGCAGGGCGGAGACCCAGTACTTC. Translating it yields CSAGRAETQYF.

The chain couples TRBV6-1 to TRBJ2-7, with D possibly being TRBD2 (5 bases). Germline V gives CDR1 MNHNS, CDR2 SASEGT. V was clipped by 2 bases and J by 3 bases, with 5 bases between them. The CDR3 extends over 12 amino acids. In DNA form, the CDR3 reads TGTGCCAGCAGTGAAAGCGGCTACGAGCAGTACTTC. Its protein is CASSESGYEQYF.

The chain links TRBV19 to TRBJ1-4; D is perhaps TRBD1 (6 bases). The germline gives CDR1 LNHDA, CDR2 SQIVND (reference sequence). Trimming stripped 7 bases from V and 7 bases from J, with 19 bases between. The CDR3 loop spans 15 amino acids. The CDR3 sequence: CASNSQAGAGEKLFF. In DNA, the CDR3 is TGTGCCAGTAACTCCCAGGCGGGGGCTGGTGAAAAACTGTTTTTT.

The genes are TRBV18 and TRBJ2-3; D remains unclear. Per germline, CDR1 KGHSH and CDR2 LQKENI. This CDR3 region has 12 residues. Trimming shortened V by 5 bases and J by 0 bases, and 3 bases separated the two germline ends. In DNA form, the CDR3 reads TGTGCCAGCTCAACTAGCACAGATACGCAGTATTTT. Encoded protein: CASSTSTDTQYF.

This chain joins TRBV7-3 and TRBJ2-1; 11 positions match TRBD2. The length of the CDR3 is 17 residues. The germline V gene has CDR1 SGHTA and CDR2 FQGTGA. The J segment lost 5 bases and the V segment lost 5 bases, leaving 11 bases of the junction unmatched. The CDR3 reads CASSQSGTSGLHNEQFF. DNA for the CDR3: TGTGCCAGCAGCCAATCCGGGACTAGCGGCCTCCACAATGAGCAGTTCTTC.

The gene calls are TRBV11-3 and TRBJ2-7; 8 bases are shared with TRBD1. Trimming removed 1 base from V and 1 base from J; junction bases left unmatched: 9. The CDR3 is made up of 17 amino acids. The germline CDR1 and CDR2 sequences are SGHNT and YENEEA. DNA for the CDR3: TGTGCCAGCAGCTTAGGGACAGGGCAGATCGGATCCTACGAGCAGTACTTC. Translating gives CASSLGTGQIGSYEQYF. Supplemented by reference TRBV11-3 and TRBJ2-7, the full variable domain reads EAGVVQSPRYKIIEKKQPVAFWCNPISGHNTLYWYLQNLGQGPELLIRYENEEAVDDSQLPKDRFSAERLKGVDSTLKIQPAELGDSAVYLCASSLGTGQIGSYEQYFGPGTRLTVT.

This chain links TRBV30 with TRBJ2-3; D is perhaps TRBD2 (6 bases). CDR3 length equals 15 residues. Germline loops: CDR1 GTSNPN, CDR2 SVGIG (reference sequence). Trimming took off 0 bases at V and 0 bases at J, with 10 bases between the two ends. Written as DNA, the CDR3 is TGTGCCTGGAGTGTACGAGCGGGTAGCACAGATACGCAGTATTTT. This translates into CAWSVRAGSTDTQYF.

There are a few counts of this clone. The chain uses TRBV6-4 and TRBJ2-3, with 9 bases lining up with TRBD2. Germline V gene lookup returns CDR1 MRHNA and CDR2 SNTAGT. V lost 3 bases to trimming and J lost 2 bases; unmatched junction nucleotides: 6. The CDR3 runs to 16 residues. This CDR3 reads CASSETSGGHTDTQYF. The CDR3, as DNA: TGTGCCAGCAGTGAAACCAGCGGGGGGCACACAGATACGCAGTATTTT.

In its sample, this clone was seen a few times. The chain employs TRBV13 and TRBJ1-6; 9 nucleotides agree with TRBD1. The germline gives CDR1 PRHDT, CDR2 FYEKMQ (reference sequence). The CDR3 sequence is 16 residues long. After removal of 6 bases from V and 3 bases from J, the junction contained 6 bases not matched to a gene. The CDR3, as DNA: TGTGCCAGCAGTCCCGACAGGGGGGACTATAATTCACCCCTCCACTTT. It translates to CASSPDRGDYNSPLHF.

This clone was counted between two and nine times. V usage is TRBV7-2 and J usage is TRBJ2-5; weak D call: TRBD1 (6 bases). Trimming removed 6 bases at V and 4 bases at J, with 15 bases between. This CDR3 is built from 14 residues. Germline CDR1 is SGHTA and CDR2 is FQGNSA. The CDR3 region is CASRTTGLGETQYF. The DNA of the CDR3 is TGTGCCAGCAGGACTACAGGGTTGGGAGAGACCCAGTACTTC.

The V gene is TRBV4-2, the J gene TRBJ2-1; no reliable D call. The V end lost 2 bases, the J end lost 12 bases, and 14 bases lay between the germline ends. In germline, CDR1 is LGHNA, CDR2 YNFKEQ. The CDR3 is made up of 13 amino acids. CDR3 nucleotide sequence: TGTGCCAGCAGCCAACAGCGAGGTGTGGGGCAGTTCTTC. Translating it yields CASSQQRGVGQFF.

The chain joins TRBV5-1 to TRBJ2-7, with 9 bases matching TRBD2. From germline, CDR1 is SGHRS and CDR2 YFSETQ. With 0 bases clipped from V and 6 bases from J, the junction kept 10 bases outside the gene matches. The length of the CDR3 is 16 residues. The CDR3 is CASSLAVGAGGREQYF. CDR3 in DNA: TGCGCCAGCAGCTTGGCCGTTGGAGCGGGGGGACGCGAGCAGTACTTC.

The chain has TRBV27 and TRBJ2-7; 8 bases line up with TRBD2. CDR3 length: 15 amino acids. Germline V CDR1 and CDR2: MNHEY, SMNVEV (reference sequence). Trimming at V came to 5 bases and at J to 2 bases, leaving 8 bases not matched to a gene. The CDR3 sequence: CASSLLAGSTYEQYF. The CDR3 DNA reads TGTGCCAGCAGTCTATTAGCGGGATCTACCTACGAGCAGTACTTC.

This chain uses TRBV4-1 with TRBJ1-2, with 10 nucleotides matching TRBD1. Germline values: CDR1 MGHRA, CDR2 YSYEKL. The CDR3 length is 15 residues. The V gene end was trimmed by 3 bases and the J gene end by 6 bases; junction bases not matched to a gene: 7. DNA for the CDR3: TGCGCCAGCAGCCAGATGGGACAGGGGAGGAATGGCTACACCTTC. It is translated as CASSQMGQGRNGYTF.

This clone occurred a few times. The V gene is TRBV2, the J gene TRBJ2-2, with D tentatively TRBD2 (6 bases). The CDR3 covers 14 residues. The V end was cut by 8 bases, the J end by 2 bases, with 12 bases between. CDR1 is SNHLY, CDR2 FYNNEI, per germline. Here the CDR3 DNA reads TGTGCCAGCGCTGGGCGGGGAAACACCGGGGAGCTGTTTTTT. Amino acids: CASAGRGNTGELFF.